This entry describes one TCR beta chain. CDR3 size: 15 residues. The germline V gene encodes CDR1 SGHTA and CDR2 FQGNSA. The V gene lost 5 bases and the J gene lost 7 bases, with 17 bases spanning the gap. This entry is derived from a study of cytomegalovirus exposure and HLA in healthy donors. Profiled with immunoSEQ multiplex PCR; TCRdb holds only in-frame clones, not every one. Among about 140,000 clones listed, approximately 84% were seen once. The genes are TRBV7-2 and TRBJ1-4; D perhaps matches TRBD1 (5 bases). The receptor comes from a woman in her twenties or thirties in good health and CMV-seronegative. The sample consisted of PBMCs. Here the CDR3 DNA reads TGTGCCAGCAGCCCCCAGGGTGGGGTTGGTGAAAAACTGTTTTTT. It codes for CASSPQGGVGEKLFF.